This T cell receptor beta chain was identified in a study of T cells in narcolepsy. Study overall: Patients with NT1 or NT2 and healthy control donors were enrolled.

Points on this clone: Its antigen is as yet unknown.

TCRdb keeps only in-frame clones here, not all; method: immunoSEQ multiplex PCR. The sample carries 30,000 or so clones, under 85% recorded once. V shed 8 bases and J shed 3 bases, with 20 bases lying between them. The CDR3 length is 15 residues. Germline V gene sequence: CDR1 MDHEN, CDR2 SYDVKM. Study conclusions and caveats: In some patient and control memory CD4+ samples, autoreactive clones were absent.

This chain links TRBV28 with TRBJ2-7; possible D gene TRBD1, 7 bases. The TCR originated in a human donor with narcolepsy. Sequencing was performed on CD45RA- memory CD4+ T cells from PBMCs. The CDR3: CASYQTGAGGYEQYF. CDR3 nucleotide sequence: TGTGCCAGCTATCAAACGGGGGCAGGGGGCTACGAGCAGTACTTC.